The 17 T cell receptor beta chains reported below all come from one sample, sequenced in a study of shared clonotypes between healthy human individuals. Here immunoSEQ multiplex PCR was the method, and the copy in TCRdb shows in-frame clones only, minus some. The table shows about 2 million clones, with about 95% occurring only once. As defined, naive CD8 cells were CD45RO-negative and positively selected for CCR7, with terminally differentiated effector memory CD45RA+ cells excluded. Sequencing was performed on naive CD8+ T cells sorted from blood. The receptor set was obtained from a man between 18 and 35 years old in good health.

This rearrangement joins TRBV6-1 to TRBJ1-5; no clear D. CDR1 and CDR2 (germline): MNHNS, SASEGT. CDR3 size: 15 residues. V was shortened by 5 bases and J by 3 bases, with 14 bases between the two germline ends. In nucleotides, the CDR3 is TGTGCCAGCAGTCAAGGGAGCGGTTACAATCAGCCCCAGCATTTT. It specifies CASSQGSGYNQPQHF.

The CDR3 DNA reads TGCGCCAGCAGCTTGGCACTAGCGGAAGGCTCCTACAATGAGCAGTTCTTC. Its protein is CASSLALAEGSYNEQFF. The genes are TRBV5-1 and TRBJ2-1; 8 positions match TRBD2. The length of the CDR3 is 17 residues. Germline loops: CDR1 SGHRS, CDR2 YFSETQ. V was pared by 0 bases and J by 0 bases, with 5 bases of the junction left unmatched.

The chain carries TRBV5-4 and TRBJ1-1, with a possible D match to TRBD1 (6 bases). V gave up 0 bases and J gave up 9 bases, with 12 bases separating them. CDR3 length: 13 amino acids. In germline, CDR1 is SGHNT, CDR2 YYREEE (reference sequence). In nucleotides, the CDR3 is TGTGCCAGCAGCTTGGGGGACACAAAGAAAGCTTTCTTT. Amino acid sequence: CASSLGDTKKAFF. The full variable domain, in which reference TRBV5-4 and TRBJ1-1 provide the parts outside the CDR3, is ETGVTQSPTHLIKTRGQQVTLRCSSQSGHNTVSWYQQALGQGPQFIFQYYREEENGRGNFPPRFSGLQFPNYSSELNVNALELDDSALYLCASSLGDTKKAFFGQGTRLTVV.

This clone was found a few times. The chain links TRBV2 to TRBJ1-1; 7 nucleotides align to TRBD1. The germline V gene has CDR1 SNHLY and CDR2 FYNNEI. The junction had 8 bases not matched to a gene; V was cut back by 6 bases and J by 1 base. This CDR3 region has 15 residues. The CDR3 loop is CASRIQGGGNTEAFF. The CDR3 bases are TGTGCCAGCAGGATTCAGGGGGGCGGGAACACTGAAGCTTTCTTT.

This clone was seen once. The chain recombines TRBV5-1 with TRBJ2-2; D remains ambiguous. CDR1 and CDR2 from the germline V gene are SGHRS and YFSETQ. CDR3 size: 13 residues. V lost 2 bases, J lost 8 bases, and 10 bases lay in between. As DNA, the CDR3 is TGCGCCAGCAGCTTCAGCAACTCAGGGGAGCTGTTTTTT. It is translated as CASSFSNSGELFF.

The rearrangement links TRBV13 to TRBJ2-7, with 9 bases lining up with TRBD2. The V and J ends lost 2 bases and 0 bases, in that order; junction bases with no gene match: 8. Germline CDR1 and CDR2: PRHDT and FYEKMQ (reference sequence). CDR3 length: 17 residues. CDR3 sequence: CASSLSGSSGTSYEQYF. For the CDR3, the DNA is TGTGCCAGCAGCTTATCAGGGTCTAGCGGGACCTCCTACGAGCAGTACTTC.

V gene TRBV6-6 combines with J gene TRBJ2-1, with 8 bases that match TRBD2. The ends lost 0 bases at V and 3 bases at J; junction bases unmatched: 4. The V gene's germline CDR1 is MNHNY and CDR2 SVGAGI (reference sequence). This CDR3 is 16 amino acids long. The CDR3 sequence is CASSYSIAGNYNEQFF. CDR3 sequence (DNA): TGTGCCAGCAGTTACTCGATAGCGGGAAACTACAATGAGCAGTTCTTC.

A single count supports this clone. The chain combines TRBV6-4 with TRBJ1-6; 7 bases line up with TRBD1. V gave up 3 bases and J gave up 9 bases; unmatched junction bases: 8. The V gene's germline CDR1 is MRHNA and CDR2 SNTAGT. CDR3 size: 15 residues. CDR3 bases: TGTGCCAGCAGTGAGGACAACAGGGGTGGTTCACCCCTCCACTTT. Residues: CASSEDNRGGSPLHF.

In DNA form, the CDR3 reads TGTGCCAGCAGCAAAGCGCAAGACAGGGGAGCTGGAAACACCATATATTTT. Residues: CASSKAQDRGAGNTIYF. The chain is built from TRBV21-1 and TRBJ1-3; whether TRBD1, the table's D call, matches the DNA was not checked. TRBV21-1 is tagged as a pseudogene. This CDR3 region has 17 residues.

This clone was seen once. This same CDR3 is encoded by further DNA sequences in the sample. V gene TRBV7-9 combines with J gene TRBJ2-1, with no clear D. The germline V gene encodes CDR1 SEHNR and CDR2 FQNEAQ (reference sequence). This CDR3 contains 10 residues. Trimming left V 6 bases short and J 7 bases short, with 4 bases between. DNA of the CDR3: TGTGCCAGCAGTTCGAATGAGCAGTTCTTC. Translation gives CASSSNEQFF.

This chain connects TRBV5-1 to TRBJ2-3; D possibly matches TRBD1 or TRBD2 (5 bases each). V lost 4 bases to trimming and J lost 3 bases, with 24 bases between them. The length of the CDR3 is 18 residues. Germline V CDR1 and CDR2: SGHRS, YFSETQ. Here the CDR3 reads CASSQGEDFGWRTDTQYF. CDR3 nucleotide sequence: TGCGCCAGCAGCCAGGGAGAGGACTTCGGGTGGCGGACAGATACGCAGTATTTT.

The chain is built from TRBV13 and TRBJ2-2; 9 bases are a match to TRBD2. Trimming took 5 bases from V and 6 from J; bases not matched to a gene: 16. CDR3 length equals 18 residues. Germline CDR1 is PRHDT and CDR2 is FYEKMQ (reference sequence). CDR3 residues: CASSPEGGGRAFAGELFF. Here the CDR3 DNA reads TGTGCCAGCAGCCCCGAAGGAGGCGGGAGGGCCTTTGCCGGGGAGCTGTTTTTT.

This rearrangement joins TRBV9 to TRBJ2-3, with D unclear. The CDR3 is made up of 16 amino acids. V dropped 0 bases and J dropped 1 base, with 12 bases sitting between them. Per germline, CDR1 SGDLS and CDR2 YYNGEE. DNA for the CDR3: TGTGCCAGCAGCGTAGGGGTAGAAGACCGCACAGATACGCAGTATTTT. Protein sequence: CASSVGVEDRTDTQYF.

The chain joins TRBV7-9 to TRBJ1-1; TRBD1 aligns across 9 bases. V trimming: 4 bases; J trimming: 1 base; junction bases outside the gene matches: 7. Germline V CDR1 and CDR2: SEHNR, FQNEAQ (reference sequence). The CDR3 is 16 residues long. The CDR3: CASSWIRDRENTEAFF. In DNA form, the CDR3 reads TGTGCCAGCAGCTGGATAAGGGACAGGGAGAACACTGAAGCTTTCTTT.

The genes are TRBV4-1 and TRBJ2-1, with a weak D call TRBD2 (5 bases). Germline V gene lookup returns CDR1 MGHRA and CDR2 YSYEKL. CDR3 size: 17 residues. V dropped 4 bases and J dropped 0 bases, with 16 bases sitting between them. CDR3 loop: CASSPWASSSSYNEQFF. The CDR3 coding sequence is TGCGCCAGCAGCCCCTGGGCTAGCAGTAGCTCCTACAATGAGCAGTTCTTC.

This clone has just one count. The V call is TRBV5-8, the J call TRBJ2-7; a possible D gene is TRBD2 (5 bases). This CDR3 region has 14 residues. The germline V and J ends were trimmed by 6 bases and 3 bases, with 16 bases remaining between them. CDR1 and CDR2 from the germline V gene are SGHTS and YDEGEE. CDR3 nucleotide sequence: TGTGCCAGCAATGTCGGCGGGTCCCACTACGAGCAGTACTTC. This sequence encodes CASNVGGSHYEQYF. The variable domain in full, with the rest retrieved from reference TRBV5-8 and TRBJ2-7, is EAGVTQSPTHLIKTRGQQATLRCSPISGHTSVYWYQQALGLGLQFLLWYDEGEERNRGNFPPRFSGRQFPNYSSELNVNALELEDSALYLCASNVGGSHYEQYFGPGTRLTVT.

The chain is built from TRBV27 and TRBJ2-2; 11 nucleotides match TRBD2. There are 15 residues in the CDR3. Unmatched junction bases numbered 11, after V lost 10 bases and J lost 7 bases. The germline V gene has CDR1 MNHEY and CDR2 SMNVEV (reference sequence). The CDR3 sequence: CATSLSGGANGELFF. The CDR3, as DNA: TGTGCCACCTCCCTTAGCGGGGGGGCGAACGGGGAGCTGTTTTTT.